This T cell receptor (beta chain) was sequenced in a study of cytomegalovirus exposure and HLA in healthy donors. General study results and limits: Researchers left out some V segments, among them TRBV6-2 and TRBV6-3, as indistinguishable. A later analysis, which compared TCR beta chains of equal frequency, found the HLA-associated ones more clonally expanded. TCR beta V- and J-gene trimming, according to a later analysis, was linked to a missense DCLRE1C variant.

This clone was picked up a small number of times. The antigen is undetermined. PCR involved 60 Vbeta and 13 Jbeta primers. Generated by immunoSEQ multiplex PCR, the TCRdb table keeps only in-frame clones and is missing some. The repertoire holds about 160,000 clones, with about 75% as singletons. Germline values: CDR1 SGHRS, CDR2 YFSETQ. This CDR3 has 13 residues. The ends were cut back, 1 base at V and 1 base at J, with 5 bases in the middle. The sequenced sample was PBMCs. The source is a female donor in good health and CMV-seronegative. This sequence joins TRBV5-1 and TRBJ1-1; the D is unclear. CDR3 in DNA: TGCGCCAGCAGCTTGTCCCAGAACACTGAAGCTTTCTTT. It specifies CASSLSQNTEAFF.